These 20 T cell receptor beta chains came from one sample sequenced in a study of blood T cell repertoires in COVID-19. Libraries were prepared by immunoSEQ multiplex PCR; TCRdb keeps only in-frame clonotypes and omits some of them. The sample has about 240,000 clones; around 84% are singletons. Sequenced material: peripheral blood. These receptors originate from a woman between 65 and 79 years old with active or convalescent COVID-19.

The chain uses TRBV7-2 and TRBJ1-2, with TRBD1 matching over 8 bases. The V and J ends lost 3 bases and 3 bases, in that order; junction bases with no gene match: 6. Per germline, CDR1 SGHTA and CDR2 FQGNSA. CDR3 length: 15 residues. In DNA, the CDR3 is TGTGCCAGCAGCTTGGCAGGGGGCGCTGACTATGGCTACACCTTC. The encoded protein is CASSLAGGADYGYTF.

The chain couples TRBV6-5 to TRBJ1-4; the D is unclear. Germline values: CDR1 MNHEY, CDR2 SVGAGI. The ends were cut back, 8 bases at V and 7 bases at J, with 11 bases in the middle. The length of the CDR3 is 12 residues. The DNA of the CDR3 is TGTGCCAGCGGAACTCGGGGTGAAAAACTGTTTTTT. Residues: CASGTRGEKLFF.

V and J are TRBV7-2 and TRBJ2-1, with 9 positions matching TRBD2. The length of the CDR3 is 16 residues. Germline CDR1 SGHTA, CDR2 FQGNSA. After removal of 1 base from V and 4 bases from J, the junction contained 5 bases not matched to a gene. Here the CDR3 reads CASSLGGGAGYNEQFF. The CDR3, as DNA: TGTGCCAGCAGCTTAGGCGGGGGGGCTGGGTACAATGAGCAGTTCTTC.

The chain uses TRBV6-2 or TRBV6-3 and TRBJ2-7; D remains unclear. The germline V gene encodes CDR1 MNHEY and CDR2 SVGEGT. The CDR3 runs to 13 residues. Trimming took off 4 bases at V and 1 base at J, with 8 bases between the two ends. CDR3 DNA sequence: TGTGCCAGCAGTTTGCAGGAATCCTACGAGCAGTACTTC. This translates into CASSLQESYEQYF.

In its sample, this clone was seen a few times. The gene calls are TRBV2 and TRBJ1-1; possibly TRBD1 for D (5 bases). V lost 4 bases and J lost 8, with 14 bases in between. Germline V gives CDR1 SNHLY, CDR2 FYNNEI. The CDR3 has 13 amino acids. The CDR3 DNA is TGTGCCAGCAGTGGGCTCGGGGGTTACGAAGCTTTCTTT. Amino acid sequence: CASSGLGGYEAFF.

The chain employs TRBV2 and TRBJ2-1; 13 nucleotides line up with TRBD2. The CDR3 covers 15 residues. Germline CDR1 is SNHLY and CDR2 is FYNNEI. J gave up 8 bases and V 3 bases, and 4 bases lay outside the gene matches. CDR3 sequence: CASSDGTSGDHEQFF. The CDR3 DNA is TGTGCCAGCAGTGATGGGACTAGCGGGGACCATGAGCAGTTCTTC.

Of note for this clone: The same CDR3 also results from other DNA sequences found in this sample. The chain uses TRBV7-9 and TRBJ2-7; D remains unclear. CDR3 length equals 12 residues. V was shortened by 1 base and J by 3 bases, with 4 bases between the two germline ends. The germline V gene has CDR1 SEHNR and CDR2 FQNEAQ (reference sequence). The CDR3, as DNA: TGTGCCAGCAGCTTAGTCAGCTACGAGCAGTACTTC. Its translation is CASSLVSYEQYF.

J is TRBJ2-7 and V is TRBV5-4; D not resolved. Germline V gene sequence: CDR1 SGHNT, CDR2 YYREEE (reference sequence). V lost 1 base and J 0 bases, leaving 14 bases between the germline ends. The CDR3 covers 16 residues. The CDR3 spells CASSLKGTRSSYEQYF. The CDR3 DNA reads as TGTGCCAGCAGCTTGAAAGGAACCCGGAGCTCCTACGAGCAGTACTTC. Full variable domain (remainder filled in from reference TRBV5-4 and TRBJ2-7): ETGVTQSPTHLIKTRGQQVTLRCSSQSGHNTVSWYQQALGQGPQFIFQYYREEENGRGNFPPRFSGLQFPNYSSELNVNALELDDSALYLCASSLKGTRSSYEQYFGPGTRLTVT.

The chain recombines TRBV5-1 with TRBJ1-2; 9 bases map to TRBD1. V trimming: 4 bases; J trimming: 4 bases; junction bases outside the gene matches: 5. The CDR3 has 14 amino acids. Germline V gene data show CDR1 as SGHRS and CDR2 as YFSETQ. The CDR3 loop reads CASSQDRGGYGYTF. The CDR3 region has the DNA TGCGCCAGCAGCCAGGACAGGGGCGGCTATGGCTACACCTTC.

This chain links TRBV9 with TRBJ2-7; TRBD2 aligns across 12 bases. CDR1 and CDR2 from the germline V gene are SGDLS and YYNGEE. The junction had 4 bases not matched to a gene; V was cut back by 3 bases and J by 0 bases. The CDR3 contains 16 residues. In DNA, the CDR3 is TGTGCCAGCAGCGAGGGACTAGCGGGCCCCTCCTACGAGCAGTACTTC. This gives the protein CASSEGLAGPSYEQYF. Using reference TRBV9 and TRBJ2-7 for the parts outside the CDR3, the full variable domain is DSGVTQTPKHLITATGQRVTLRCSPRSGDLSVYWYQQSLDQGLQFLIQYYNGEERAKGNILERFSAQQFPDLHSELNLSSLELGDSALYFCASSEGLAGPSYEQYFGPGTRLTVT.

This chain links TRBV7-3 with TRBJ1-6; TRBD1 might be the D (5 bases). The CDR3 length is 16 residues. The V gene lost 0 bases and the J gene lost 5 bases, with 11 bases spanning the gap. Per the germline V gene, CDR1 is SGHTA and CDR2 is FQGTGA. The CDR3 here is CASSLTGVPHNSPLHF. The DNA of the CDR3 is TGTGCCAGCAGCTTAACAGGGGTACCCCATAATTCACCCCTCCACTTT.

This rearrangement joins TRBV6-5 to TRBJ2-1, with D possibly being TRBD1 (6 bases). Per the germline V gene, CDR1 is MNHEY and CDR2 is SVGAGI. CDR3 length equals 13 residues. The germline V and J ends were trimmed by 5 bases and 6 bases, with 11 bases remaining between them. CDR3 residues: CASSTGLGNEQFF. As DNA, the CDR3 is TGTGCCAGCAGTACAGGGTTAGGCAATGAGCAGTTCTTC.

The chain uses TRBV18 and TRBJ1-3; maybe TRBD1 (5 bases). The CDR3 totals 16 residues. Trimming took off 6 bases at V and 0 bases at J, with 15 bases between the two ends. The germline V gene has CDR1 KGHSH and CDR2 LQKENI. The CDR3 sequence is CASSFSEQVSGNTIYF. CDR3 DNA: TGTGCCAGCTCGTTCTCCGAACAGGTCTCTGGAAACACCATATATTTT.

V and J are TRBV19 and TRBJ2-5; the match to TRBD2 covers 14 bases. CDR3 length: 16 residues. The V gene's germline CDR1 is LNHDA and CDR2 SQIVND (reference sequence). Trimming removed 5 bases from V and 5 bases from J; junction bases left unmatched: 7. In nucleotides, the CDR3 is TGTGCCAGTAGTGCCCGGACTAGCGGGGGGTCGGAGACCCAGTACTTC. This sequence encodes CASSARTSGGSETQYF.

This rearrangement joins TRBV5-4 to TRBJ2-6; TRBD1 is a possible D gene (6 bases). CDR3 length: 17 residues. Germline CDR1 SGHNT, CDR2 YYREEE (reference sequence). V shed 4 bases and J shed 0 bases, with 14 bases lying between them. The CDR3 protein is CASSPRDTGSGANVLTF. CDR3 bases: TGTGCCAGCAGCCCCAGGGACACCGGCTCTGGGGCCAACGTCCTGACTTTC. Filled out from reference TRBV5-4 and TRBJ2-6, the complete variable domain reads ETGVTQSPTHLIKTRGQQVTLRCSSQSGHNTVSWYQQALGQGPQFIFQYYREEENGRGNFPPRFSGLQFPNYSSELNVNALELDDSALYLCASSPRDTGSGANVLTFGAGSRLTVL.

This rearrangement joins TRBV7-3 to TRBJ2-7, with 8 bases identical to TRBD1. Germline assignment: CDR1 SGHTA and CDR2 FQGTGA. V dropped 7 bases and J dropped 0; count of bases not matched to a gene: 5. This CDR3 comprises 14 residues. In DNA form, the CDR3 reads TGTGCCAGCACCCCGGGACAGGTCTCCTACGAGCAGTACTTC. Encoded protein: CASTPGQVSYEQYF.

The chain uses TRBV6-5 and TRBJ2-1; 8 bases are a match to TRBD2. Germline V lookup: CDR1 MNHEY, CDR2 SVGAGI. After removal of 8 bases from V and 8 bases from J, the junction contained 8 bases not matched to a gene. This CDR3 has 13 amino acids. The CDR3 nucleotides are TGTGCCAGCGCCACGGGGGGGCGTGATGAGCAGTTCTTC. Amino acids: CASATGGRDEQFF.

The CDR3 protein is CASSLGGGTYSYNEQFF. The CDR3 DNA follows: TGTGCCAGCAGCTTAGGCGGGGGGACCTACTCCTACAATGAGCAGTTCTTC. This chain joins TRBV5-6 and TRBJ2-1; 8 bases align to TRBD2. CDR1 is SGHDT, CDR2 YYEEEE, per germline. After removal of 2 bases from V and 0 bases from J, the junction contained 7 bases not matched to a gene. This CDR3 spans 17 amino acids.

Regarding this clone: A clone one base away is much larger, so this may be a read error. This chain links TRBV5-4 with TRBJ1-6, with a weak D call TRBD1 (6 bases). CDR3 length: 13 residues. Germline CDR1 reads SGHNT; CDR2 reads YYREEE (reference sequence). V was clipped by 9 bases and J by 8 bases, with 15 bases between them. The CDR3 DNA reads as TGTGCCAACAGGCGTGAGGGGGATTCACCCCTCCACTTT. This encodes CANRREGDSPLHF.

This chain connects TRBV18 to TRBJ1-2; the D is unclear. The CDR3 runs 16 residues. V was pared by 3 bases and J by 5 bases, with 19 bases between. Germline values: CDR1 KGHSH, CDR2 LQKENI. Here the CDR3 DNA reads TGTGCCAGCTCACCGGCAGGCGGGGAGAAGAGTTATGGCTACACCTTC. It yields the protein CASSPAGGEKSYGYTF.